These 25 T cell receptor beta chains share one sample of origin, sequenced in a study of tumor-infiltrating lymphocytes in primary liver carcinoma. DNA and RNA were both co-extracted from roughly 18-30 mg of bulk tissue that had not been sorted. TCR beta cDNA was made from 400 to 500 ng total RNA with a constant-region primer. Slightly modified ARM-PCR with three nested multiplex PCR rounds yielded TCR beta libraries. Both of the initial two PCR rounds ran for approximately 11 cycles and employed TRBV1-TRBV30 forward primers alongside a C-beta reverse primer. TCRdb re-analysed the multiplex PCR reads in MiXCR, keeping a single row per CDR3 protein. The table has around 29,000 distinct CDR3 sequences, around 80% seen once. Sample: liver tumor tissue from sampling region 5. Specified subset: tumor region T5, tumor centre. Receptor source: a man aged 40-55 years with primary liver carcinoma and hepatitis B virus infection.

Note on this clonotype: An end of the junction does not agree with germline; a read error may underlie this. This chain joins TRBV29-1 and TRBJ2-2, with D perhaps TRBD1 (6 bases). The CDR3 covers 14 residues. Germline loops: CDR1 SQVTM, CDR2 ANQGSEA. The chain's CDR3 is CSVGEQGRAGELFF. In nucleotides, the CDR3 is TGTAGCGTTGGAGAACAGGGTAGAGCCGGGGAGCTGTTTTTT.

On this clonotype itself: A junction end diverges from the germline sequence, so it may reflect a read error. In nucleotides, the CDR3 is TGCGTCAGCAACGATCTGGATAGGGGGTTAACCGGGGAGCTGTTATTT. Protein product: CVSNDLDRGLTGELLF. V is TRBV4-1 and J is TRBJ2-2; D possibly corresponds to TRBD1 (6 bases). Germline V gives CDR1 MGHRA, CDR2 YSYEKL. CDR3 length: 16 amino acids.

This clonotype was observed at least ten times. The chain carries TRBV24-1 and TRBJ2-6, with 10 nucleotides matching TRBD1. J was trimmed by 0 bases and V by 2 bases; bases with no gene match: 3. CDR1 and CDR2 from the germline V gene are KGHDR and SFDVKD. This CDR3 region has 18 residues. The CDR3 bases are TGTGCCACCAGTGATTCCGGGACAGGGGACTCTGGGGCCAACGTCCTGACTTTC. This encodes CATSDSGTGDSGANVLTF.

This clonotype came up many times. The V and J genes are TRBV5-5 and TRBJ2-2, with 9 bases that match TRBD2. V was pared by 0 bases and J by 5 bases, with 14 bases of the junction left unmatched. Per the germline V gene, CDR1 is SGHKS and CDR2 is YYEKEE (reference sequence). The CDR3 contains 19 residues. The CDR3 is CASSLASPSSGSWTGELFF. CDR3 DNA: TGTGCCAGCAGCTTGGCTTCTCCCAGTAGCGGGAGTTGGACCGGGGAGCTGTTTTTT.

The chain has TRBV6-5 and TRBJ2-7, with D possibly being TRBD1 or TRBD2 (5 bases each). This CDR3 spans 14 amino acids. The germline gives CDR1 MNHEY, CDR2 SVGAGI. V dropped 10 bases and J dropped 5 bases, with 21 bases sitting between them. The CDR3 DNA is TGTGCCAACGGTTACTCGAGGGGAAACCACGAGCAGTACTTC. Its protein is CANGYSRGNHEQYF.

A note on this clonotype: At one end, the junction sequence differs from germline, possibly due to a read error. The chain couples TRBV29-1 to TRBJ1-1, with D maybe TRBD1 (6 bases). CDR3 length: 14 amino acids. Per the germline V gene, CDR1 is SQVTM and CDR2 is ANQGSEA. The chain's CDR3 is CSVVVTGMNTDAFF. For the CDR3, the DNA is TGCAGCGTTGTAGTGACAGGAATGAATACTGATGCTTTCTTT.

Points on this clonotype: A junction boundary mismatches the germline segment, possibly from a read error. The V call is TRBV4-1, the J call TRBJ2-5; 8 bases align to TRBD1. Germline V gene sequence: CDR1 MGHRA, CDR2 YSYEKL. This CDR3 is built from 16 residues. CDR3 in DNA: TGCGCCAGCAGCCAAGAGGGGGGCAGGGGGCTGGAGAGCCAGTACTTC. Protein product: CASSQEGGRGLESQYF.

With regard to this clonotype: The junction differs from germline at one of its ends, possibly a read error. The chain employs TRBV4-2 and TRBJ2-3; the match to TRBD2 covers 10 bases. This CDR3 spans 18 amino acids. Germline CDR1 and CDR2: LGHNA and YNFKEQ. In DNA, the CDR3 is TGCACCAGAAGCCAAGTGGCGCTTCTAGCGGGAGCGACAGATACGCAGTATTTT. This translates into CTRSQVALLAGATDTQYF.

The V and J genes are TRBV5-4 and TRBJ2-7; TRBD2 agrees at 9 bases. Germline loops: CDR1 SGHNT, CDR2 YYREEE (reference sequence). The CDR3 spans 15 residues. Trimming removed 7 bases from V and 4 bases from J; junction bases left unmatched: 12. Here the CDR3 reads CASGLSGTSLYEQYF. CDR3 DNA sequence: TGTGCCAGCGGTCTCTCCGGGACTAGCCTTTACGAGCAGTACTTC.

Details on this clonotype: In this CDR3 the conserved last residue, phenylalanine or tryptophan, is missing, so a read error is likely. The genes are TRBV6-6 and TRBJ2-7; D may be TRBD2 (8 bases). The germline V gene encodes CDR1 MNHNY and CDR2 SVGAGI (reference sequence). The CDR3 is 16 residues long. CDR3 sequence: CTSRQGVGTSVYEQYL. As DNA, the CDR3 is TGTACCAGCAGACAGGGCGTTGGGACTAGTGTGTACGAGCAGTACCTC.

On this clonotype itself: At one of its ends the junction is not consistent with the germline gene, which may arise from a read error. The chain recombines TRBV7-8 with TRBJ2-7; the D gene is possibly TRBD2 (6 bases). The CDR3 has 14 amino acids. Per the germline V gene, CDR1 is SGHVS and CDR2 is FQNEAQ. Here the CDR3 DNA reads TGTACCAGCAGCCCTGCCGGGAGCTCCTACGAGCAGTACTTC. Residues: CTSSPAGSSYEQYF. Full variable domain (remainder filled in from reference TRBV7-8 and TRBJ2-7): GAGVSQSPRYKVAKRGQDVALRCDPISGHVSLFWYQQALGQGPEFLTYFQNEAQLDKSGLPSDRFFAERPEGSVSTLKIQRTQQEDSAVYLCTSSPAGSSYEQYFGPGTRLTVT.

The V gene is TRBV5-4, the J gene TRBJ2-7; 10 bases are shared with TRBD2. Germline V gives CDR1 SGHNT, CDR2 YYREEE (reference sequence). Losses at the gene ends were 8 bases for V and 5 bases for J; bases not matched to a gene: 13. The CDR3 runs to 15 residues. The CDR3 is CASSPTSGMVDEQYF. In nucleotides, the CDR3 is TGTGCCAGTAGCCCCACTAGCGGGATGGTCGACGAGCAGTACTTC.

A word on this clonotype: A read error may account for a junction end that differs from germline. The chain employs TRBV11-2 and TRBJ1-4; D call uncertain. The CDR3 spans 16 residues. Germline lookup yields CDR1 SGHAT and CDR2 FQNNGV. DNA of the CDR3: TGTGCCAGTAGCAAGACACCAGGAGGAACAAGTGAAAAACTATTTTTT. Its translation: CASSKTPGGTSEKLFF. The entire variable domain, with the rest obtained from reference TRBV11-2 and TRBJ1-4, is as follows: EAGVAQSPRYKIIEKRQSVAFWCNPISGHATLYWYQQILGQGPKLLIQFQNNGVVDDSQLPKDRFSAERLKGVDSTLKIQPAKLEDSAVYLCASSKTPGGTSEKLFFGSGTQLSVL.

Of note for this clonotype: At one boundary the junction diverges from the germline segment, which might be a read error. The V call is TRBV11-1, the J call TRBJ1-1; tentative D call: TRBD1 (5 bases). This CDR3 region has 13 residues. Looked up from germline, CDR1 is SGHAT and CDR2 is FQDESV (reference sequence). The CDR3 loop reads CASSRQVNTGASF. CDR3 DNA: TGTGCCAGCAGCCGCCAGGTGAACACTGGGGCTTCCTTT.

Notes on this clonotype: Since the CDR3 does not end with the conserved phenylalanine or tryptophan, this likely comes from a read error. The CDR3 DNA is TGTGCCATCAGTGAGCGTGACGACGGGGAGCAGTTCATC. The encoded protein is CAISERDDGEQFI. The chain employs TRBV10-3 and TRBJ2-1; D is unresolved. Germline CDR1 is ENHRY and CDR2 is SYGVKD. This CDR3 is 13 amino acids long. Trimming removed 2 bases at V and 10 bases at J, with 12 bases between.

The chain joins TRBV11-2 to TRBJ2-7, with 12 bases lining up with TRBD2. The V segment lost 5 bases and the J segment 6 bases; nucleotides outside the gene matches: 5. The germline V gene encodes CDR1 SGHAT and CDR2 FQNNGV. The CDR3 extends over 14 amino acids. CDR3 sequence (DNA): TGTGCCAGCAGCCAAGGACTAGCGGGATTCGAGCAGTACTTC. Its translation: CASSQGLAGFEQYF. The full variable domain, its missing parts supplied by reference TRBV11-2 and TRBJ2-7, is EAGVAQSPRYKIIEKRQSVAFWCNPISGHATLYWYQQILGQGPKLLIQFQNNGVVDDSQLPKDRFSAERLKGVDSTLKIQPAKLEDSAVYLCASSQGLAGFEQYFGPGTRLTVT.

Relative to its sample, this clonotype is medium-sized. This chain uses TRBV29-1 with TRBJ2-3; no firm D call. This CDR3 has 15 amino acids. CDR1 and CDR2 from the germline V gene are SQVTM and ANQGSEA. V lost 2 bases, J lost 6 bases, and 18 bases lay in between. The CDR3: CSVEKWARIQDTQYF. CDR3 coding DNA: TGCAGCGTTGAAAAATGGGCTAGGATCCAGGATACGCAGTATTTT.

Ten or more counts support this clonotype. This may arise from a read error, as a much more abundant clone is one base away. The V call is TRBV6-2 or TRBV6-3, the J call TRBJ2-7, with 7 bases matching TRBD2. Germline CDR1 MNHEY, CDR2 SVGEGT. The CDR3 is 13 amino acids. V lost 7 bases, J lost 6 bases, and 9 bases stayed unmatched. The CDR3 DNA follows: TGTGCCAGCACCGCAAATTGGGGGGGCGAGCAGTACTTC. Translated, it gives CASTANWGGEQYF.

On this clonotype: The CDR3 ends on some other residue instead of the conserved phenylalanine or tryptophan, so this is likely a read error. The rearrangement links TRBV5-8 to TRBJ2-1, with 14 bases fitting TRBD2. Germline CDR1 and CDR2: SGHTS and YDEGEE. This CDR3 has 16 residues. Here the CDR3 DNA reads TGTGCCGGCAGCTTGGGACTAGCGGGAGTGAAGAATGAGCAGTTCTCC. Translation: CAGSLGLAGVKNEQFS.

On this clonotype itself: A read error may account for a junction end that differs from germline. The chain combines TRBV6-2 or TRBV6-3 with TRBJ2-7; 7 bases agree with TRBD2. Germline CDR1 is MNHEY and CDR2 is SVGEGT. The CDR3 spans 13 residues. The DNA of the CDR3 is TGTGTCAGCTCGTGGCGGGAGCACTACGAACAGTACTTC. Amino acid sequence: CVSSWREHYEQYF.

Concerning this clonotype itself: One end of the junction varies from germline; a read error may be responsible. The chain employs TRBV20-1 and TRBJ2-7; 11 positions match TRBD2. The length of the CDR3 is 14 residues. Germline V gene data show CDR1 as DFQATT and CDR2 as SNEGSKA (reference sequence). CDR3 coding DNA: TGTAATGCTAGAGTAGCGGGAGGGAACCACGAGCAGTACTTC. Amino acids: CNARVAGGNHEQYF.

The V gene is TRBV4-1, the J gene TRBJ1-2, with D unresolved. The CDR3 length is 14 residues. Germline-derived CDR1 and CDR2 are MGHRA and YSYEKL. Trimming shortened V by 3 bases and J by 7 bases, and 15 bases separated the two germline ends. CDR3 nucleotides: TGCGCCAGCAGCCATCAAGAAGAGCCCGGTGGCTACACCTTC. Its protein is CASSHQEEPGGYTF.

On this clonotype itself: Sequence at one end of the junction differs from germline and may be a read error. The chain employs TRBV11-2 and TRBJ2-3, with D possibly being TRBD2 (6 bases). Germline assignment: CDR1 SGHAT and CDR2 FQNNGV. There are 16 residues in the CDR3. The CDR3 nucleotides are TGTGCCAGTAGCTTAACGGAGGGCCTGTTTTCAGATACGCAGTATTTT. This translates into CASSLTEGLFSDTQYF.

With respect to this clonotype: At one end the junction does not follow the germline gene, possibly because of a read error. This chain joins TRBV11-2 and TRBJ2-7; 9 nucleotides agree with TRBD1. The CDR3 has 14 residues. Germline V gene sequence: CDR1 SGHAT, CDR2 FQNNGV. The CDR3 region has the DNA TGTGCCAGCAGCCCTGTGGGACAGGGCTACGAGCTGTACTTC. This codes for CASSPVGQGYELYF.

Points on this clonotype: Because it lacks the conserved phenylalanine or tryptophan at the end, this CDR3 is likely a read error. It is unclear where the CDR3 begins or ends on the DNA, so no DNA is shown, and the CDR3 is as TCRdb lists it. This chain connects TRBV12-3 or TRBV12-4 to TRBJ1-2; the tabulated D call, TRBD1, remains unverified against the DNA. 16 amino acids form the CDR3, both terminal residues included. The CDR3 protein is CASSRRTPRGPFGYTS.